This TCR beta chain stems from a study of blood T cell repertoires in COVID-19. TCRdb keeps only in-frame clones here, not all; method: immunoSEQ multiplex PCR. The sample shows 220,000 or so clones, 85% to 90% of them seen only once. CDR3 size: 15 residues. Germline V gene data show CDR1 as DFQATT and CDR2 as SNEGSKA (reference sequence). Trimming cost V 3 bases and J 0 bases; bases outside gene matches: 4. This sequence originates from a man younger than 45 who had been exposed to COVID-19. Sequenced: PBMCs or T cells enriched from blood (not recorded which). The chain carries TRBV20-1 and TRBJ2-1, with 8 bases that match TRBD2. CDR3 region: CSASTSGISYNEQFF. CDR3 nucleotides: TGCAGTGCTAGTACTAGCGGCATCTCCTACAATGAGCAGTTCTTC.